This T cell receptor (beta chain) was captured in a study of T cells in Graves' hyperthyroidism and ophthalmopathy. Amplified regions were TCR beta CDR3 sequences from RNA transcripts. A first-round RT-PCR of the TCR CDR3 used the HTBI primer set. One entry per CDR3 protein, called by TCRdb with MiXCR from the multiplex PCR reads. The table has about 600,000 distinct CDR3 sequences, around 16% seen once. The clonotype comes from a woman aged 40 to 49 with Graves' ophthalmopathy. Sequencing was performed on blood.

The chain's CDR3 is CASSLVQGQNEKLFF. For the CDR3, the DNA is TGCGCCAGCAGCTTGGTCCAGGGCCAAAATGAAAAACTGTTTTTT. The V and J genes are TRBV5-1 and TRBJ1-4; TRBD1 is a possible D gene (5 bases). The V end was cut by 0 bases, the J end by 5 bases, with 11 bases between. Germline lookup yields CDR1 SGHRS and CDR2 YFSETQ. The CDR3 length is 15 residues.